This is a list of T cell receptor beta chains from one sample in a study of blood T cell repertoires in COVID-19. Measured with immunoSEQ multiplex PCR; TCRdb has only the in-frame clones, and not every one. The sample shows about 77,000 clones, approximately 80% of them seen only once. The sequenced material came from peripheral blood. Every receptor here comes from an older woman with acute or convalescent COVID-19. Both conserved end residues are part of each CDR3. D genes are given only for firm matches. Clone size is stated in some rows and not others, as once, few, many or a class when expanded.

j_gene	len	v_gene	d_gene	abundance	CDR3nt	CDR3aa
TRBJ2-7	13	TRBV27	TRBD1	few	TGTGCCAGCAGCCCCGGGACAGGGGTCGAGCAGTACTTC	CASSPGTGVEQYF
TRBJ1-6	15	TRBV10-3	-	-	TGTGCCATCAGCCAAGACAGCTCCTATAATTCACCCCTCCACTTT	CAISQDSSYNSPLHF
TRBJ2-1	14	TRBV6-2/TRBV6-3	-	-	TGTGCCAGCAGTTTGTGGGGGGTTAGGAATGAGCAGTTCTTC	CASSLWGVRNEQFF
TRBJ2-5	15	TRBV4-3	TRBD2	few	TGCGCCAGCAGCCGAACTAGCGGCGATGGAGAGACCCAGTACTTC	CASSRTSGDGETQYF
TRBJ2-5	15	TRBV11-1	-	-	TGTGCCAGCAGCTTTCATCGGACAGCTCAAGAGACCCAGTACTTC	CASSFHRTAQETQYF
TRBJ1-2	11	TRBV24-1	-	once	TGTGCCACCAGTGATCCGGACAGTTTCACCTTC	CATSDPDSFTF
TRBJ2-1	14	TRBV4-1	-	-	TGCGCCTCGCGGCGGGGGCCCTTTCCCAATGAGCAGTTCTTC	CASRRGPFPNEQFF
TRBJ2-5	16	TRBV27	TRBD2	once	TGTGCCAGCAGTCAAGGGGGACTAGCGGTTAGAGAGACCCAGTACTTC	CASSQGGLAVRETQYF
TRBJ1-2	14	TRBV5-3	TRBD1	-	TGTGCCAGAAGCCTAGGACCAGGGGGGCCTGGCTACACCTTC	CARSLGPGGPGYTF
TRBJ2-7	14	TRBV19	-	-	TGTGCCAGTAGTATAGCGCAGGGGAGCTACGAGCAGTACTTC	CASSIAQGSYEQYF
TRBJ1-6	16	TRBV6-5	-	-	TGTGCCAGCAGTTACTCGCAGGGAAGTTATAATTCACCCCTCCACTTT	CASSYSQGSYNSPLHF
TRBJ2-3	14	TRBV7-7	-	-	TGTGCTAGCAGCTCGGGACTGGGCACAGATACGCAGTATTTT	CASSSGLGTDTQYF
TRBJ1-1	14	TRBV18	-	-	TGTGCCAGCTCCCCGGGGGATATGAACACTGAAGCTTTCTTT	CASSPGDMNTEAFF
TRBJ2-7	17	TRBV13	TRBD2	-	TGTGCCAGCAGCCCCCGCAGGACTAGCGGGGGGACCTACGAGCAGTACTTC	CASSPRRTSGGTYEQYF
TRBJ1-1	14	TRBV6-2/TRBV6-3	-	-	TGTGCCAGCAGTCGTTTACAGGGATGGACTGAAGCTTTCTTT	CASSRLQGWTEAFF
TRBJ1-1	12	TRBV7-9	-	once	TGTGCCAGCAGACAGGGTGGGCCTGAAGCTTTCTTT	CASRQGGPEAFF